This T cell receptor (beta chain) came from a study of cytomegalovirus exposure and HLA in healthy donors. The wider study: An early data release held some 89 million unique TCRs from HLA-typed donors. Study-wide results and limits: For most subjects, TCR beta sequences were reported to predict HLA-A and HLA-B alleles with accuracy.

This clone has just a few counts. The antigen is unknown. The primer mix had 60 Vbeta and 13 Jbeta primers. TCRdb's copy holds only in-frame clones and misses some; the assay was immunoSEQ multiplex PCR. The repertoire holds 150,000 to 200,000 clones, with about four fifths as singletons. The CDR3 contains 13 residues. Germline V gene data show CDR1 as SGHDT and CDR2 as YYEEEE. Trimming took 4 bases from V and 5 from J; bases not matched to a gene: 2. The receptor's source is a woman aged 45-65 years in good health and CMV-seropositive. The chain is built from TRBV5-6 and TRBJ2-1, with TRBD2 matching over 8 bases. Sequenced sample: PBMCs. The DNA for the CDR3 is TGTGCCAGCAGCGGGGGACTAGACAATGAGCAGTTCTTC. Translating gives CASSGGLDNEQFF.